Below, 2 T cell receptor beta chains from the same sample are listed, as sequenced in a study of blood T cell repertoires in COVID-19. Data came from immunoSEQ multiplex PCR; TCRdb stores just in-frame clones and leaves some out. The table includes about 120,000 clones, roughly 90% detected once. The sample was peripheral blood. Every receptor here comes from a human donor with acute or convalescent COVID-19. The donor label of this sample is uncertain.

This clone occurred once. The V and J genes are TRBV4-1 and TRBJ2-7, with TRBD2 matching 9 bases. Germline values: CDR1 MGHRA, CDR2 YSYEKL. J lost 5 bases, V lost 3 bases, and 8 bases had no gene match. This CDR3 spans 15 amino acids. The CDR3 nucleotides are TGCGCCAGCAGCCAGGAAGGACTAGCGATCAACGAGCAGTACTTC. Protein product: CASSQEGLAINEQYF.

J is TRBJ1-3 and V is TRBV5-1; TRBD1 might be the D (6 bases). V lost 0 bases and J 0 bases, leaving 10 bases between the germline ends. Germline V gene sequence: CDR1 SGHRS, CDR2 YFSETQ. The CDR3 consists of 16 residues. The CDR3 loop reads CASSLETGLSGNTIYF. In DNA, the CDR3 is TGCGCCAGCAGCTTGGAGACAGGTCTCTCTGGAAACACCATATATTTT.